Detailed here is one T cell receptor (beta chain). No antigen is known for it. The CDR3 runs 15 residues. CDR1 MNHEY and CDR2 SMNVEV come from the germline V gene (reference sequence). The V end lost 4 bases, the J end lost 1 base, and 13 bases lay between the germline ends. These data come from a study of cytomegalovirus exposure and HLA in healthy donors. Study at large: The 100 to 150 validation repertoires and the 666 first-cohort repertoires shared a platform, a later analysis reported. Study-wide results and limits: The classifier reportedly diagnosed cytomegalovirus status with high sensitivity and specificity. Some public TCRs appeared in many individuals, while most sequences were rare.

Method: immunoSEQ multiplex PCR; TCRdb's copy keeps in-frame clones and lacks some. The profile covers roughly 330,000 clones, with roughly 90% appearing a single time and roughly 1.2% taken by the ten largest. The sample consisted of PBMCs. The origin of this receptor is a woman in her 30s in good health and CMV-seropositive. This chain joins TRBV27 and TRBJ2-5, with TRBD1 as a possible D gene (5 bases). CDR3 in amino acids: CASSSRQSSQETQYF. CDR3 nucleotides: TGTGCCAGCAGTTCGAGACAGAGCTCCCAAGAGACCCAGTACTTC.